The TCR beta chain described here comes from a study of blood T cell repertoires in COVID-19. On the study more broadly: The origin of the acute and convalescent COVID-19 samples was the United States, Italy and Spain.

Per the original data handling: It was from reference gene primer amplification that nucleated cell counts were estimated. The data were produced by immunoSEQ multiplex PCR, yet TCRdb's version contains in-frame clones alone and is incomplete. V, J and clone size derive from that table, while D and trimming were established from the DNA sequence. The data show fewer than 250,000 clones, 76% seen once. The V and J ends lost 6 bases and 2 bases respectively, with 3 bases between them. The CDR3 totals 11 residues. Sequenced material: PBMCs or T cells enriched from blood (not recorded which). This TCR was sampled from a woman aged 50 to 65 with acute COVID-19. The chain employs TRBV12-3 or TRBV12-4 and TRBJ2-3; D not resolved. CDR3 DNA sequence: TGTGCCAGCAGCGTCACAGATACGCAGTATTTT. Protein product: CASSVTDTQYF.